Following are 2 T cell receptor beta chains from one sample sequenced in a study of blood T cell repertoires in COVID-19. Repertoires were generated with immunoSEQ multiplex PCR, while TCRdb's copy carries only in-frame clones and drops some. The repertoire holds 350,000 to 450,000 clones, with roughly 84% as singletons. The material sequenced was PBMCs or T cells enriched from blood (not recorded which). Source of these receptors: a woman between 18 and 29 years old who had been exposed to COVID-19.

The chain is built from TRBV5-4 and TRBJ2-7, with a possible D match to TRBD1 (6 bases). The CDR3 contains 13 residues. Germline V gene lookup returns CDR1 SGHNT and CDR2 YYREEE (reference sequence). The germline V and J ends were trimmed by 4 bases and 3 bases, with 11 bases remaining between them. The chain's CDR3 is CASSPGQYYEQYF. CDR3 DNA: TGTGCCAGCAGCCCGGGACAATACTACGAGCAGTACTTC.

This clone was detected only once. The chain combines TRBV27 with TRBJ2-1; TRBD1 agrees at 8 bases. V lost 7 bases and J lost 5; bases outside the gene matches: 1. Looked up from germline, CDR1 is MNHEY and CDR2 is SMNVEV (reference sequence). The CDR3 extends over 12 amino acids. The CDR3 DNA follows: TGTGCCAGCACGACAGGGGACAATGAGCAGTTCTTC. Protein: CASTTGDNEQFF.